The clone carrying this T cell receptor beta chain was seen many times. TCRdb used MiXCR to reprocess the RACE reads, holding one entry per CDR3 protein. The sample carries around 380,000 distinct CDR3 sequences, roughly 5% recorded once. This record belongs to a study of human T cells and chemical hapten exposure. Study background: Small pooled library volume differences chiefly drove per-sample TCR yield variation.

CDR1 and CDR2 from the germline V gene are SGDLS and YYNGEE. V dropped 0 bases and J dropped 0; count of bases not matched to a gene: 2. CDR3 size: 16 residues. Time point: patch test 1, 2 weeks after DPC sensitization. Treatment given: therapeutic diphenylcyclopropenone sensitization with weekly scalp DPC. Someone pulled total RNA out of unfractionated whole blood. V gene TRBV9 combines with J gene TRBJ2-3, with 9 nucleotides matching TRBD2. This TCR derives from a woman in her 50s with alopecia areata. Some clones in this sample may be carry-over from other donors' samples. Specimen: whole blood, collected in connection with sensitization to the hapten diphenylcyclopropenone (DPC). This CDR3 reads CASSVGAGGSTDTQYF. As DNA, the CDR3 is TGTGCCAGCAGCGTAGGAGCGGGGGGCAGCACAGATACGCAGTATTTT.